The 12 T cell receptor beta chains below all came from one sample that was sequenced in a study of Graves' ophthalmopathy and Graves' hyperthyroidism. The TCR beta CDR3 regions underwent amplification from RNA transcripts. Scientists carried out first-round RT-PCR using HTBI primers and then a second-round multiplex PCR. One entry per CDR3 protein, called by TCRdb with MiXCR from the multiplex PCR reads. The data contain hundreds of thousands of distinct CDR3 sequences, under 25% of them seen just once; the ten biggest clones take up roughly 3%. The sample was peripheral blood. These receptors all come from a young woman with stable Graves' hyperthyroidism.

This clonotype was recorded at least ten times. The chain joins TRBV27 to TRBJ1-6; a weak D match, TRBD1 (5 bases). Per germline, CDR1 MNHEY and CDR2 SMNVEV (reference sequence). CDR3 size: 16 residues. The V and J ends lost 5 bases and 7 bases respectively, with 18 bases between them. CDR3 residues: CASSRYRGGLNSPLHF. The CDR3 DNA follows: TGTGCCAGCAGTCGCTACCGTGGGGGGTTAAATTCACCCCTCCACTTT.

The V gene is TRBV6-1, the J gene TRBJ2-7; D uncertain. The V gene's germline CDR1 is MNHNS and CDR2 SASEGT. V shed 6 bases and J shed 4 bases, with 16 bases lying between them. The CDR3 runs to 14 residues. In DNA form, the CDR3 reads TGTGCCAGCAGCGTAACCGCACAGAATTACGAGCAGTACTTC. This gives the protein CASSVTAQNYEQYF.

This clonotype was seen many times. The chain carries TRBV12-3 or TRBV12-4 and TRBJ1-5; possibly TRBD1 for D (5 bases). This CDR3 is 18 amino acids long. Trimming left V 5 bases short and J 2 bases short, with 22 bases between. CDR3 nucleotide sequence: TGTGCCAGCAGTATTTATTCGGGACGGGGGGTTGGCAATCAGCCCCAGCATTTT. This sequence encodes CASSIYSGRGVGNQPQHF.

This clonotype was seen repeatedly, ten times or more. The chain has TRBV6-6 and TRBJ2-5, with 9 bases lining up with TRBD1. Germline lookup yields CDR1 MNHNY and CDR2 SVGAGI (reference sequence). The CDR3 has 15 residues. The V segment lost 6 bases and the J segment 4 bases; nucleotides outside the gene matches: 9. CDR3 residues: CASSPGPGQGETQYF. The CDR3 region has the DNA TGTGCCAGCAGCCCCGGTCCGGGACAGGGAGAGACCCAGTACTTC.

This clonotype came up a few times. V usage is TRBV20-1 and J usage is TRBJ2-3; the match to TRBD2 covers 11 bases. Per germline, CDR1 DFQATT and CDR2 SNEGSKA (reference sequence). The CDR3 runs to 17 residues. V shed 0 bases, J shed 2 bases, and the junction held 7 bases outside the gene matches. The CDR3 region has the DNA TGCAGTGCTAGAGATGGGCTAGCGGGAGGTTACACAGATACGCAGTATTTT. This sequence encodes CSARDGLAGGYTDTQYF.

With regard to this clonotype: A read error may produce the germline difference seen at one junction end. The V gene is TRBV11-2, the J gene TRBJ1-1, with D possibly being TRBD1 (5 bases). CDR1 is SGHAT and CDR2 is FQNNGV in the germline V gene. This CDR3 has 16 residues. CDR3 sequence: CASSLDPGPGGMEAFF. For the CDR3, the DNA is TGTGCGAGCAGCTTAGATCCCGGGCCGGGGGGGATGGAAGCTTTCTTT.

This clonotype was seen ten or more times. This chain joins TRBV6-1 and TRBJ2-5; D ambiguous. Trimming cost V 4 bases and J 5 bases, with 14 bases left between them. CDR3 size: 14 residues. CDR1 and CDR2 from the germline V gene are MNHNS and SASEGT. The CDR3 DNA reads TGTGCCAGCAGTGTGGACCCGATCGGGGAGACCCAGTACTTC. Encoded protein: CASSVDPIGETQYF.

This clonotype was counted many times. The chain carries TRBV12-3 or TRBV12-4 and TRBJ2-7; TRBD1 aligns across 8 bases. This CDR3 has 15 residues. V was pared by 2 bases and J by 5 bases, with 8 bases of the junction left unmatched. CDR3 nucleotide sequence: TGTGCCAGCAGTTTAAGAAGGACAGGGAGCCACGAGCAGTACTTC. Its protein product is CASSLRRTGSHEQYF.

This clonotype was observed at least ten times. This chain's CDR3 is CASSLAPRDRDDGIQYF. CDR3 nucleotide sequence: TGCGCCAGCAGCTTGGCCCCCCGAGACCGGGATGATGGCATTCAGTACTTC. V usage is TRBV5-1 and J usage is TRBJ2-4; maybe TRBD2 (5 bases). With 0 bases removed from V and 9 bases from J, the gap between germline ends came to 22 bases. CDR1 is SGHRS, CDR2 YFSETQ, per germline. The CDR3 is 17 amino acids.

The rearrangement joins TRBV6-5 to TRBJ2-5; TRBD2 agrees at 9 bases. J was trimmed by 4 bases and V by 0 bases; bases with no gene match: 6. The CDR3 spans 16 residues. CDR1 and CDR2 (germline): MNHEY, SVGAGI. The CDR3 loop reads CASSYSGGRASETQYF. The DNA of the CDR3 is TGTGCCAGCAGTTACTCAGGCGGGAGGGCCTCAGAGACCCAGTACTTC.

This clonotype was seen many times. V is TRBV6-5 and J is TRBJ2-7; 13 nucleotides line up with TRBD2. In germline, CDR1 is MNHEY, CDR2 SVGAGI. The V segment lost 6 bases and the J segment 5 bases; nucleotides outside the gene matches: 4. This CDR3 is built from 14 residues. In DNA, the CDR3 is TGTGCCAGCAGGGTCGGACTAGCGGGAGACGAGCAGTACTTC. This sequence encodes CASRVGLAGDEQYF.

At least ten counts were recorded for this clonotype. V usage is TRBV28 and J usage is TRBJ1-1, with 7 bases lining up with TRBD1. The CDR3 spans 17 residues. Unmatched junction bases numbered 12, after V lost 5 bases and J lost 0 bases. Germline V gene data show CDR1 as MDHEN and CDR2 as SYDVKM. The DNA for the CDR3 is TGTGCCAGCAGTCCGAGCACGACAGGGATCATGAACACTGAAGCTTTCTTT. Translation: CASSPSTTGIMNTEAFF.